This TCR beta chain was found in a study of cytomegalovirus exposure and HLA in healthy donors. Donors sampled were nominally healthy, though unrecorded immune exposures were likely. The study, taken as a whole, reports: Being productive about 87% or about 30% of the time was typical of most TCR beta V segments in an earlier analysis. Association of some 18,000 TCR beta sequences with HLA alleles was found at 0.05 false discovery rate in a later analysis. Trimming of TCR beta V- and J-genes showed a link, identified in a later analysis, to a missense DCLRE1C variant.

Researchers ran the PCR with 60 Vbeta and 13 Jbeta primers. The protocol was immunoSEQ multiplex PCR, while the TCRdb copy is restricted to in-frame clones and leaves out a portion. The table includes 80,000 to 130,000 clones, roughly 75% detected once. Of note for this clone: Its target is not known.

Germline V CDR1 and CDR2: MNHEY, SVGAGI. There are 15 residues in the CDR3. The V end was cut by 0 bases, the J end by 5 bases, with 13 bases between. The specimen sequenced was PBMCs. This TCR was sampled from a woman aged 18-29 years in good health and CMV-seropositive. The chain links TRBV6-5 to TRBJ2-5; TRBD1 might be the D (6 bases). In DNA, the CDR3 is TGTGCCAGCAGTTACTCGGGTATACAGGGCGAGACCCAGTACTTC. Protein product: CASSYSGIQGETQYF.